What follows is one T cell receptor beta chain and its context. This entry comes from a study of blood T cell repertoires in COVID-19. Whole-study context: Samples came from the United States, Italy and Spain, spanning acute and convalescent COVID-19.

V lost 5 bases and J lost 4, with 11 bases in between. The CDR3 extends over 13 amino acids. Germline-derived CDR1 and CDR2 are SEHNR and FQNEAQ (reference sequence). Original analysis: The assay estimated nucleated cells by amplifying reference gene primers. Method: immunoSEQ multiplex PCR; TCRdb's copy keeps in-frame clones and lacks some. Clonal size and the V and J genes are those of that table, whereas D and trimming came from the DNA. The sample shows about 170,000 clones, roughly 89% of them seen only once. The sequenced sample was peripheral blood. The V call is TRBV7-9, the J call TRBJ2-5; D uncertain. The TCR comes from a man aged 18 to 35 with active or convalescent COVID-19. CDR3 amino acids: CASSRLGAETQYF. The CDR3 bases are TGTGCCAGCAGCAGGCTGGGCGCAGAGACCCAGTACTTC.